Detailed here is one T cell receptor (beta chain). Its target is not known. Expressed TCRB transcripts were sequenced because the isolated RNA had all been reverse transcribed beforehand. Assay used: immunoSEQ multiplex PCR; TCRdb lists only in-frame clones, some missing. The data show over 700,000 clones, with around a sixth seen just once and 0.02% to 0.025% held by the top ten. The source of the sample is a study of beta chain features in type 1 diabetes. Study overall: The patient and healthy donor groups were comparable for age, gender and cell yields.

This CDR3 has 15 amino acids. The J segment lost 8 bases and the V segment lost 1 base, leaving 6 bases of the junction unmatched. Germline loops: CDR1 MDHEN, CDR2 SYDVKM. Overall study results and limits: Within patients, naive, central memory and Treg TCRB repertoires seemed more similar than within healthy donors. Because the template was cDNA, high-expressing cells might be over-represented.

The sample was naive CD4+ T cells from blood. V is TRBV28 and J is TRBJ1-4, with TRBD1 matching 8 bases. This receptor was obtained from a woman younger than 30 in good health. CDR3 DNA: TGTGCCAGCAGTTTATCACCCGGGACAGGAGAAAAACTGTTTTTT. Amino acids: CASSLSPGTGEKLFF.